This TCR beta chain is drawn from a study of T cell responses to AZD1222 COVID-19 vaccine. Study-wide background: Second-dose schedules of about 4 or about 12 weeks were combined.

Data came from immunoSEQ multiplex PCR; TCRdb stores just in-frame clones and leaves some out. The sample has 150,000 to 200,000 clones, more than 85% seen once. Points on this clone: Its antigen is currently unknown.

Study-wide results and caveats: Epitopes outside B.1.351 and B.1.1.7 mutated regions reportedly drew nearly half of spike TCRs. The study found Spike-specific TCR breadth and depth rose after two AZD1222 doses.

The clonotype was recovered from an adult in good health. The starting material was peripheral blood, obtained on day 0 of AZD1222 vaccination.

The CDR3 region has the DNA TGCAGCGTTGACCTCCAGGACAGTACCTACGAGCAGTACTTC. Residues: CSVDLQDSTYEQYF. The chain couples TRBV29-1 to TRBJ2-7; D might be TRBD1 (6 bases). Germline-derived CDR1 and CDR2 are SQVTM and ANQGSEA. This CDR3 is 14 amino acids long. The V end was cut by 3 bases, the J end by 2 bases, with 14 bases between.